Below are 16 T cell receptor beta chains sequenced from a single sample in a study of glioma-infiltrating T cells after dendritic cell vaccination. TCRdb's table, derived via immunoSEQ multiplex PCR, lists solely in-frame clones and lacks some. This table holds approximately 60,000 clones, roughly 86% found once. Sample time point: after dendritic cell vaccination, including at tumor progression/relapse. The specimen was blood, collected after dendritic cell vaccination. Receptor source: a human donor with glioblastoma.

V is TRBV2 and J is TRBJ2-1, with TRBD2 matching over 7 bases. CDR1 and CDR2 from the germline V gene are SNHLY and FYNNEI. The CDR3 sequence is 15 residues long. The ends lost 0 bases at V and 7 bases at J; junction bases unmatched: 6. The CDR3 bases are TGTGCCAGCAGTGAAGCTGCGGGAGCGGGTAATGAGCAGTTCTTC. This translates into CASSEAAGAGNEQFF. Together with reference TRBV2 and TRBJ2-1, the CDR3 gives the full variable domain: EPEVTQTPSHQVTQMGQEVILRCVPISNHLYFYWYRQILGQKVEFLVSFYNNEISEKSEIFDDQFSVERPDGSNFTLKIRSTKLEDSAMYFCASSEAAGAGNEQFFGPGTRLTVL.

The chain is built from TRBV4-3 and TRBJ1-1; D remains ambiguous. This CDR3 is built from 13 residues. Germline values: CDR1 LGHNA, CDR2 YSLEER. V was trimmed by 2 bases and J by 6 bases, leaving 10 bases between them. The DNA for the CDR3 is TGCGCCAGCAGCCAACTGGGCCGGCCTGAAGCTTTCTTT. It codes for CASSQLGRPEAFF.

The chain couples TRBV9 to TRBJ2-1; 9 nucleotides agree with TRBD2. J lost 6 bases, V lost 0 bases, and 4 bases had no gene match. This CDR3 comprises 15 residues. Per germline, CDR1 SGDLS and CDR2 YYNGEE. CDR3 coding DNA: TGTGCCAGCAGCGTAGTAGCGGGGGCCAGCAATGAGCAGTTCTTC. Protein sequence: CASSVVAGASNEQFF.

This clone was counted between two and nine times. The gene calls are TRBV6-6 and TRBJ2-3; 8 bases are a match to TRBD2. Trimming took 5 bases from V and 3 from J; bases not matched to a gene: 7. From germline, CDR1 is MNHNY and CDR2 SVGAGI (reference sequence). The CDR3 has 15 amino acids. The CDR3 sequence is CASSGAGVGTDTQYF. The CDR3 region has the DNA TGTGCCAGCAGTGGAGCGGGAGTGGGGACAGATACGCAGTATTTT.

The chain carries TRBV18 and TRBJ2-1; possibly TRBD2 for D (6 bases). The V gene lost 3 bases and the J gene lost 8 bases, with 17 bases spanning the gap. In germline, CDR1 is KGHSH, CDR2 LQKENI. The CDR3 length is 15 residues. In DNA, the CDR3 is TGTGCCAGCTCACCTGGGCGGGATTCCTTCGATGAGCAGTTCTTC. Encoded protein: CASSPGRDSFDEQFF.

The table lists this clone with a count of one. The rearrangement uses TRBV7-2 and TRBJ1-2; 7 nucleotides align to TRBD1. The CDR3 runs 15 residues. The ends lost 5 bases at V and 4 bases at J; junction bases unmatched: 10. From germline, CDR1 is SGHTA and CDR2 FQGNSA. The DNA of the CDR3 is TGTGCCAGCAGCAAAAACAGGGGTTCGGGCTATGGCTACACCTTC. Protein: CASSKNRGSGYGYTF.

The chain combines TRBV4-2 with TRBJ2-3; the D gene is possibly TRBD1 (5 bases). CDR3 size: 14 residues. Germline V gene data show CDR1 as LGHNA and CDR2 as YNFKEQ. V lost 0 bases and J 4 bases, leaving 8 bases between the germline ends. The CDR3 coding sequence is TGTGCCAGCAGCCAAGATTGGGGCCCAGATACGCAGTATTTT. It translates to CASSQDWGPDTQYF.

V is TRBV5-8 and J is TRBJ2-2; 11 nucleotides line up with TRBD1. Germline CDR1 is SGHTS and CDR2 is YDEGEE. J was trimmed by 5 bases and V by 4 bases; bases with no gene match: 7. The CDR3 runs 16 residues. The CDR3 DNA follows: TGTGCCAGCAGCCTCCGGACAGGGGGCTCGACCGGGGAGCTGTTTTTT. This encodes CASSLRTGGSTGELFF.

The gene calls are TRBV30 and TRBJ1-2, with a tentative D call TRBD1 (5 bases). V was trimmed by 4 bases and J by 6 bases, leaving 18 bases between them. Germline V gene data show CDR1 as GTSNPN and CDR2 as SVGIG (reference sequence). This CDR3 comprises 14 residues. The chain's CDR3 is CAWKNLGGTHGYTF. CDR3 bases: TGTGCCTGGAAAAATCTTGGGGGGACCCATGGCTACACCTTC.

This clone occurred once. J is TRBJ1-4 and V is TRBV18, with D hard to call. Between the trimmed V and J ends, which lost 0 bases and 0 bases, there was a span of 8 bases. The CDR3 runs 16 residues. Per the germline V gene, CDR1 is KGHSH and CDR2 is LQKENI. For the CDR3, the DNA is TGTGCCAGCTCACCACCGGTCACAGCAACTAATGAAAAACTGTTTTTT. Protein product: CASSPPVTATNEKLFF.

The chain recombines TRBV6-5 with TRBJ1-6; D ambiguous. Germline CDR1 is MNHEY and CDR2 is SVGAGI. Trimming removed 2 bases from V and 5 bases from J, with 10 bases in between. The CDR3 covers 15 residues. As DNA, the CDR3 is TGTGCCAGCAGTTACAGCGGGCAGGATAATTCACCCCTCCACTTT. Its translation is CASSYSGQDNSPLHF.

V and J are TRBV7-8 and TRBJ2-3, with 7 positions matching TRBD1. Germline CDR1 is SGHVS and CDR2 is FQNEAQ. The ends lost 5 bases at V and 6 bases at J; junction bases unmatched: 8. The CDR3 runs 14 residues. The CDR3 reads CASSPNRGLDTQYF. The CDR3 region has the DNA TGTGCCAGCAGCCCAAACAGGGGCTTGGATACGCAGTATTTT.

This rearrangement joins TRBV7-9 to TRBJ2-1, with 8 bases matching TRBD2. The trim removed 8 bases at V and 2 bases at J, leaving 11 bases unmatched. There are 16 residues in the CDR3. Germline CDR1 reads SEHNR; CDR2 reads FQNEAQ (reference sequence). In nucleotides, the CDR3 is TGTGCCAGCGCCAACCCGGGGGGGGTCACCTACAATGAGCAGTTCTTC. Amino acid sequence: CASANPGGVTYNEQFF.

The chain carries TRBV4-2 and TRBJ1-5; D is possibly TRBD1 (5 bases). Germline V gene sequence: CDR1 LGHNA, CDR2 YNFKEQ. The CDR3 extends over 15 amino acids. With 1 base removed from V and 3 bases from J, the gap between germline ends came to 10 bases. The CDR3 reads CASSQVGGNNQPQHF. The DNA for the CDR3 is TGTGCCAGCAGCCAAGTTGGGGGGAACAATCAGCCCCAGCATTTT.

CDR3 bases: TGTGCCAGCAGTGCAAGGGAGGTCCTAAGGGGTGAGCAGTTCTTC. This sequence encodes CASSAREVLRGEQFF. The chain employs TRBV25-1 and TRBJ2-1; possible D gene TRBD2, 6 bases. The V and J ends lost 4 bases and 9 bases respectively, with 19 bases between them. There are 15 residues in the CDR3. Germline V gene data show CDR1 as MGHDK and CDR2 as SYGVNS.

The chain employs TRBV9 and TRBJ2-3, with 14 bases that match TRBD2. Losses at the gene ends were 4 bases for V and 3 bases for J; bases not matched to a gene: 7. Looked up from germline, CDR1 is SGDLS and CDR2 is YYNGEE. This CDR3 is 17 amino acids long. The CDR3 region has the DNA TGTGCCAGCAGCCCCCGACTAGCGGGGGGGCTTACAGATACGCAGTATTTT. This encodes CASSPRLAGGLTDTQYF.